The 27 T cell receptor beta chains below were found in one sample sequenced in a study of T cell repertoires in cytomegalovirus infection. TCRdb recomputed calls from the reads with MiXCR, one row per CDR3 protein. The sample lists about 210,000 distinct CDR3 sequences, approximately 7% occurring once. The specimen sequenced was PBMCs. These receptors were obtained from a human donor in good health (CMV status not recorded). Some clones in this sample may be carry-over from other donors' samples.

This clonotype has at least ten counts. This chain joins TRBV11-2 and TRBJ2-6; weak D call: TRBD1 (6 bases). Trimming removed 0 bases from V and 7 bases from J, with 7 bases in between. The germline CDR1 and CDR2 sequences are SGHAT and FQNNGV. The CDR3 has 14 residues. CDR3 DNA sequence: TGTGCCAGCAGCTTAGACAGGGGAGCCAACGTCCTGACTTTC. It translates to CASSLDRGANVLTF.

This clonotype occurred many times. The chain uses TRBV7-2 and TRBJ1-2; D uncertain. Germline V lookup: CDR1 SGHTA, CDR2 FQGNSA. CDR3 length equals 12 residues. Trimming stripped 5 bases from V and 14 bases from J, with 18 bases between. CDR3 loop: CASSATARFYTF. Written as DNA, the CDR3 is TGTGCCAGCAGCGCTACCGCCCGGTTTTATACCTTC.

This clonotype was observed at least ten times. The rearrangement joins TRBV6-2 or TRBV6-3 to TRBJ2-7; D remains unclear. Germline V CDR1 and CDR2: MNHEY, SVGEGT. This CDR3 region has 15 residues. Between the trimmed V and J ends, which lost 7 bases and 0 bases, there was a span of 16 bases. In nucleotides, the CDR3 is TGTGCCAGCAAAACGACAAGTGCTCTCTCCTACGAGCAGTACTTC. This sequence encodes CASKTTSALSYEQYF.

This clonotype was detected many times. The genes are TRBV7-2 and TRBJ2-5; tentatively, D is TRBD1 (6 bases). V was cut by 3 bases and J by 4 bases, with 15 bases left in between. The CDR3 totals 15 residues. Germline CDR1 reads SGHTA; CDR2 reads FQGNSA. As DNA, the CDR3 is TGTGCCAGCAGCTTCAACAGGGAGAGGGGAGAGACCCAGTACTTC. As protein: CASSFNRERGETQYF.

In this sample, this clonotype turned up many times. The CDR3 region has the DNA TGTGCCAGCAGATTGGGACTAGGAGGGGACAATGAGCAGTTCTTC. It translates to CASRLGLGGDNEQFF. The chain carries TRBV7-2 and TRBJ2-1, with TRBD2 matching 8 bases. J lost 5 bases, V lost 6 bases, and 9 bases had no gene match. The CDR3 is 15 residues long. Germline CDR1 and CDR2: SGHTA and FQGNSA.

The V gene is TRBV20-1, the J gene TRBJ2-5, with D perhaps matching TRBD1 or TRBD2 (5 bases each). The length of the CDR3 is 13 residues. Trimming left V 6 bases short and J 0 bases short, with 11 bases between. Germline loops: CDR1 DFQATT, CDR2 SNEGSKA (reference sequence). In DNA, the CDR3 is TGCAGTGCAGCAGGGACGTACCAAGAGACCCAGTACTTC. This gives the protein CSAAGTYQETQYF.

This clonotype appeared many times. V is TRBV20-1 and J is TRBJ2-6; 8 nucleotides agree with TRBD2. Germline-derived CDR1 and CDR2 are DFQATT and SNEGSKA (reference sequence). This CDR3 comprises 15 residues. The CDR3 here is CSLDRRGAGANVLTF. Here the CDR3 DNA reads TGCAGCCTCGACAGGCGGGGGGCCGGGGCCAACGTCCTGACTTTC.

This clonotype was detected a few times. A much larger clonotype is one base distant, so this may be a read error. V gene TRBV7-9 combines with J gene TRBJ1-2; D is perhaps TRBD1 (5 bases). The CDR3 covers 13 residues. From germline, CDR1 is SEHNR and CDR2 FQNEAQ (reference sequence). Trimming removed 2 bases from V and 3 bases from J, with 7 bases in between. The CDR3 protein is CASSLPRDYGYTF. The CDR3, as DNA: TGTGCCAGCAGCTTACCCAGGGACTATGGCTACACCTTC.

This clonotype was counted many times. The chain employs TRBV20-1 and TRBJ2-3; TRBD1 matches at 8 bases. The CDR3 runs 14 residues. The V segment lost 8 bases and the J segment 5 bases; nucleotides outside the gene matches: 12. In germline, CDR1 is DFQATT, CDR2 SNEGSKA (reference sequence). The CDR3 sequence: CSTPLDRVRDTQYF. In DNA, the CDR3 is TGCAGTACCCCTTTGGACAGGGTCAGAGATACGCAGTATTTT.

Ten or more counts support this clonotype. The chain has TRBV5-1 and TRBJ2-2; D possibly corresponds to TRBD2 (6 bases). The CDR3 length is 15 residues. V was pared by 3 bases and J by 6 bases, with 15 bases between. CDR1 and CDR2 from the germline V gene are SGHRS and YFSETQ. In DNA form, the CDR3 reads TGCGCCAGCAGCTGGGAGGCCCTCGGCGCCGGGGAGCTGTTTTTT. Amino acid sequence: CASSWEALGAGELFF.

This clonotype was recorded at least ten times. The chain recombines TRBV5-1 with TRBJ1-5; TRBD1 agrees at 7 bases. The CDR3 is made up of 15 amino acids. The V and J ends lost 2 bases and 2 bases, in that order; junction bases with no gene match: 4. The germline V gene encodes CDR1 SGHRS and CDR2 YFSETQ. CDR3 DNA sequence: TGCGCCAGCAGCTTCCAGGGGGATGGCAATCAGCCCCAGCATTTT. Translating it yields CASSFQGDGNQPQHF.

This clonotype was detected only a few times. The chain recombines TRBV23-1 with TRBJ2-5; D call uncertain. TRBV23-1 is classed as an ORF, of uncertain function. The CDR3 runs 12 residues. Trimming pared 8 bases from V and 4 bases from J, leaving 11 bases between. The CDR3 DNA reads as TGCGCCAGCCCCCCCTATCGAGAGACCCAGTACTTC. Translated, it gives CASPPYRETQYF.

This clonotype occurred many times. This chain joins TRBV13 and TRBJ2-5; a weak D match, TRBD2 (7 bases). The CDR3 runs 15 residues. Trimming removed 2 bases at V and 5 bases at J, with 15 bases between. The germline CDR1 and CDR2 sequences are PRHDT and FYEKMQ (reference sequence). CDR3 nucleotides: TGTGCCAGCAGCTTACTGCGGGGGCGCGGGGAGACCCAGTACTTC. Translated, it gives CASSLLRGRGETQYF. The entire variable domain, with the rest obtained from reference TRBV13 and TRBJ2-5, is as follows: AAGVIQSPRHLIKEKRETATLKCYPIPRHDTVYWYQQGPGQDPQFLISFYEKMQSDKGSIPDRFSAQQFSDYHSELNMSSLELGDSALYFCASSLLRGRGETQYFGPGTRLLVL.

This clonotype was seen ten or more times. The chain joins TRBV7-8 to TRBJ2-7; 7 nucleotides match TRBD2. This CDR3 comprises 14 residues. V shed 5 bases, J shed 2 bases, and the junction held 6 bases outside the gene matches. Germline loops: CDR1 SGHVS, CDR2 FQNEAQ. The CDR3: CASSAPGLTYEQYF. DNA of the CDR3: TGTGCCAGCAGCGCACCGGGACTAACCTACGAGCAGTACTTC.

This clonotype appeared many times. This chain connects TRBV4-1 to TRBJ1-6; 9 bases are shared with TRBD1. Germline V CDR1 and CDR2: MGHRA, YSYEKL. The CDR3 has 17 residues. The ends lost 3 bases at V and 3 bases at J; junction bases unmatched: 6. In DNA form, the CDR3 reads TGCGCCAGCAGCCAGACTCAGACAGGGGGCTATAATTCACCCCTCCACTTT. Residues: CASSQTQTGGYNSPLHF.

This clonotype came up many times. This chain joins TRBV7-2 and TRBJ2-2; D ambiguous. Germline V CDR1 and CDR2: SGHTA, FQGNSA. Trimming took off 3 bases at V and 5 bases at J, with 7 bases between the two ends. The CDR3 covers 13 residues. DNA for the CDR3: TGTGCCAGCAGCTTGGGCCGAACCGGGGAGCTGTTTTTT. Translation gives CASSLGRTGELFF.

This clonotype was detected ten times or more. This rearrangement joins TRBV7-2 to TRBJ1-2, with 7 bases aligning to TRBD1. In germline, CDR1 is SGHTA, CDR2 FQGNSA. The CDR3 contains 14 residues. The V gene end was trimmed by 5 bases and the J gene end by 4 bases; junction bases not matched to a gene: 7. CDR3 DNA: TGTGCCAGCAGCGGAGACAGGGAGGGCTATGGCTACACCTTC. Amino acids: CASSGDREGYGYTF.

There are many counts of this clonotype. This rearrangement joins TRBV10-3 to TRBJ2-3, with D perhaps TRBD2 (6 bases). Germline CDR1 reads ENHRY; CDR2 reads SYGVKD. The germline V and J ends were trimmed by 0 bases and 6 bases, with 10 bases remaining between them. This CDR3 region has 14 residues. CDR3 region: CAISESWAGDTQYF. The CDR3 bases are TGTGCCATCAGTGAGTCTTGGGCGGGGGATACGCAGTATTTT.

This clonotype was seen many times. This sequence joins TRBV29-1 and TRBJ2-3, with TRBD1 as a possible D gene (6 bases). The V end lost 5 bases, the J end lost 2 bases, and 8 bases lay between the germline ends. The CDR3 is made up of 12 amino acids. Germline CDR1 reads SQVTM; CDR2 reads ANQGSEA. The CDR3 coding sequence is TGCAGCGTTCGGACAGCCACAGATACGCAGTATTTT. Translated: CSVRTATDTQYF.

This chain links TRBV27 with TRBJ2-7, with D tentatively TRBD2 (6 bases). V lost 2 bases and J lost 9, with 8 bases in between. Germline values: CDR1 MNHEY, CDR2 SMNVEV (reference sequence). This CDR3 has 11 residues. CDR3 nucleotide sequence: TGTGCCAGCAGTTTAGGAGGGGTGCAGTACTTC. It codes for CASSLGGVQYF.

This clonotype was counted many times. The V gene is TRBV29-1, the J gene TRBJ2-7; maybe TRBD1 (6 bases). Germline-derived CDR1 and CDR2 are SQVTM and ANQGSEA. Trimming stripped 5 bases from V and 3 bases from J, with 11 bases between. The CDR3 totals 12 residues. The CDR3 protein is CSVPGDNYEQYF. The CDR3 DNA follows: TGCAGCGTTCCTGGGGACAACTACGAGCAGTACTTC.

This clonotype was seen ten or more times. The chain joins TRBV6-1 to TRBJ2-5, with D tentatively TRBD1 or TRBD2 (5 bases each). The V end lost 7 bases, the J end lost 1 base, and 10 bases lay between the germline ends. CDR3 length equals 13 residues. Germline CDR1 reads MNHNS; CDR2 reads SASEGT. CDR3 residues: CASTRESQETQYF. The CDR3 region has the DNA TGTGCCAGCACCAGGGAGTCCCAAGAGACCCAGTACTTC.

This clonotype has a count of ten or more. The J gene is TRBJ1-5, the V gene TRBV25-1, with D perhaps matching TRBD1 (5 bases). The ends were cut back, 8 bases at V and 7 bases at J, with 15 bases in the middle. From germline, CDR1 is MGHDK and CDR2 SYGVNS. CDR3 length: 13 residues. CDR3 region: CASSMGGNQPQHF. For the CDR3, the DNA is TGTGCCAGCTCCATGGGGGGGAACCAGCCCCAGCATTTT.

This clonotype was found many times. This chain links TRBV14 with TRBJ2-1, with D perhaps TRBD2 (6 bases). The germline V gene encodes CDR1 SGHDN and CDR2 FVKESK. Trimming took off 1 base at V and 9 bases at J, with 13 bases between the two ends. The CDR3 length is 14 residues. The CDR3 is CASSQGGLTREQFF. CDR3 DNA: TGTGCCAGCAGCCAAGGGGGACTTACTCGTGAGCAGTTCTTC. Full variable domain (outside the CDR3, taken from reference TRBV14 and TRBJ2-1): EAGVTQFPSHSVIEKGQTVTLRCDPISGHDNLYWYRRVMGKEIKFLLHFVKESKQDESGMPNNRFLAERTGGTYSTLKVQPAELEDSGVYFCASSQGGLTREQFFGPGTRLTVL.

In its sample, this clonotype was seen many times. The rearrangement links TRBV25-1 to TRBJ2-5, with D possibly being TRBD1 (5 bases). This CDR3 has 12 residues. CDR1 is MGHDK and CDR2 is SYGVNS in the germline V gene. V was clipped by 10 bases and J by 1 base, with 10 bases between them. The CDR3 sequence: CATMDIQETQYF. CDR3 DNA: TGTGCCACCATGGACATCCAAGAGACCCAGTACTTC.

This clonotype was detected many times. This chain links TRBV28 with TRBJ1-1, with a weak D call TRBD1 (6 bases). Germline V CDR1 and CDR2: MDHEN, SYDVKM. This CDR3 contains 13 residues. Trimming took off 5 bases at V and 7 bases at J, with 14 bases between the two ends. CDR3 residues: CASSRPGGGEAFF. The CDR3 DNA follows: TGTGCCAGCAGTCGTCCTGGAGGGGGTGAAGCTTTCTTT.

This clonotype came up many times. The J gene is TRBJ1-5, the V gene TRBV15; D uncertain. Germline assignment: CDR1 LNHNV and CDR2 YYDKDF (reference sequence). The CDR3 runs to 13 residues. Trimming took 0 bases from V and 5 from J, leaving 5 bases between them. CDR3 in amino acids: CATSRDRDQPQHF. Written as DNA, the CDR3 is TGTGCCACCAGCAGAGATAGGGATCAGCCCCAGCATTTT.